The 10 T cell receptor beta chains reported below all come from one sample, sequenced in a study of blood T cell repertoires in COVID-19. Using immunoSEQ multiplex PCR, the repertoire was profiled, and TCRdb retains in-frame clones only, with some absent. The sample yields a few hundred thousand clones, approximately 82% seen once. Material: peripheral blood. The receptor set was obtained from a woman at least 80 years old with acute or convalescent COVID-19.

This clone was seen just once. The chain uses TRBV6-2 or TRBV6-3 and TRBJ1-5; TRBD1 is a possible D gene (5 bases). V lost 5 bases and J 11 bases, leaving 19 bases between the germline ends. Germline loops: CDR1 MNHEY, CDR2 SVGEGT. The CDR3 covers 14 residues. Here the CDR3 reads CASSLSQVGDSQHF. The CDR3 region has the DNA TGTGCCAGCAGTCTAAGCCAAGTGGGGGACTCCCAGCATTTT.

In DNA form, the CDR3 reads TGTGCCAGCAGTTATCGGGATAAACTCCACTTT. The encoded protein is CASSYRDKLHF. This chain links TRBV6-5 with TRBJ1-6; no definite D call. The length of the CDR3 is 11 residues. CDR1 and CDR2 from the germline V gene are MNHEY and SVGAGI. Trimming cost V 3 bases and J 16 bases, with 10 bases left between them.

This chain connects TRBV4-3 to TRBJ1-3, with D possibly matching TRBD1 (5 bases). The CDR3 is made up of 18 amino acids. Between the trimmed V and J ends, which lost 0 bases and 0 bases, there was a span of 15 bases. The germline V gene has CDR1 LGHNA and CDR2 YSLEER. The CDR3 here is CASSQDLETGPSGNTIYF. CDR3 bases: TGCGCCAGCAGCCAAGATCTGGAAACAGGCCCCTCTGGAAACACCATATATTTT.

CDR3 nucleotides: TGTGCCAGCAGCTTAGGGCAGGGGAACAATCAGCCCCAGCATTTT. Protein product: CASSLGQGNNQPQHF. The genes are TRBV11-2 and TRBJ1-5; a weak D match, TRBD1 (6 bases). In germline, CDR1 is SGHAT, CDR2 FQNNGV. This CDR3 is 15 amino acids long. Between the trimmed V and J ends, which lost 1 base and 3 bases, there was a span of 10 bases. Looking up the rest from reference TRBV11-2 and TRBJ1-5 gives the full variable domain: EAGVAQSPRYKIIEKRQSVAFWCNPISGHATLYWYQQILGQGPKLLIQFQNNGVVDDSQLPKDRFSAERLKGVDSTLKIQPAKLEDSAVYLCASSLGQGNNQPQHFGDGTRLSIL.

The V gene is TRBV12-5, the J gene TRBJ1-2, with D possibly TRBD1 on 6 matching bases. This CDR3 has 17 residues. The germline V and J ends were trimmed by 0 bases and 7 bases, with 21 bases remaining between them. Germline loops: CDR1 LGHNT, CDR2 FRNRAP. The CDR3 loop is CASGLVVTGRGRAGYTF. In nucleotides, the CDR3 is TGTGCTAGTGGTTTGGTAGTCACAGGGCGCGGGAGGGCTGGCTACACCTTC.

This chain joins TRBV5-6 and TRBJ1-3; TRBD1 is a possible D gene (6 bases). Germline CDR1 reads SGHDT; CDR2 reads YYEEEE. V shed 4 bases and J shed 4 bases, with 9 bases lying between them. CDR3 size: 13 residues. The CDR3 DNA follows: TGTGCCAGCAGCCTAGGGACAGGAAACACCATATATTTT. Its translation is CASSLGTGNTIYF.

The gene calls are TRBV29-1 and TRBJ1-4; weak D call: TRBD1 (6 bases). The germline V gene encodes CDR1 SQVTM and CDR2 ANQGSEA. Trimming took 5 bases from V and 7 from J, leaving 11 bases between them. This CDR3 region has 12 residues. The CDR3 DNA is TGCAGCGTTTACAGGGAAGGTGAAAAACTGTTTTTT. Amino acid sequence: CSVYREGEKLFF.

This sequence joins TRBV5-4 and TRBJ2-1; 8 bases are shared with TRBD2. The CDR3 totals 16 residues. The V gene's germline CDR1 is SGHNT and CDR2 YYREEE (reference sequence). The V segment lost 4 bases and the J segment 7 bases; nucleotides outside the gene matches: 13. CDR3 region: CASSPTGLAGGNEQFF. The CDR3 region has the DNA TGTGCCAGCAGCCCCACCGGACTAGCAGGCGGGAATGAGCAGTTCTTC. The full variable domain, rest sourced from reference TRBV5-4 and TRBJ2-1, is ETGVTQSPTHLIKTRGQQVTLRCSSQSGHNTVSWYQQALGQGPQFIFQYYREEENGRGNFPPRFSGLQFPNYSSELNVNALELDDSALYLCASSPTGLAGGNEQFFGPGTRLTVL.

The chain has TRBV5-8 and TRBJ1-2; D unclear. Trimming removed 1 base from V and 10 bases from J, with 8 bases in between. Germline-derived CDR1 and CDR2 are SGHTS and YDEGEE. CDR3 size: 11 residues. The CDR3 DNA reads TGTGCCAGCAGCTTGAACAGACACTACACCTTC. It translates to CASSLNRHYTF.

This chain joins TRBV19 and TRBJ1-6; no clear D gene. The V gene's germline CDR1 is LNHDA and CDR2 SQIVND (reference sequence). V lost 3 bases and J lost 9, with 9 bases in between. The CDR3 extends over 13 amino acids. The CDR3 loop is CASSIESLSPLHF. The CDR3 DNA is TGTGCCAGTAGTATTGAGTCCCTTTCACCCCTCCACTTT.